Shown below are 26 T cell receptor beta chains from a single sample sequenced in a study of blood T cell repertoires in COVID-19. Produced via immunoSEQ multiplex PCR; TCRdb's table is partial and in-frame only. The sample lists 65,000 to 90,000 clones, approximately 90% seen once, with more than 8% in the top ten. What was sequenced was peripheral blood. The receptors originated from a man aged 45-65 years with acute or convalescent COVID-19.

This clone has a single count. V and J are TRBV19 and TRBJ1-6; maybe TRBD1 (6 bases). Trimming removed 7 bases at V and 7 bases at J, with 17 bases between. CDR3 length: 15 amino acids. Germline V CDR1 and CDR2: LNHDA, SQIVND (reference sequence). CDR3 bases: TGTGCCAGTAAGCCAATGAGGGGGGGCAATTCACCCCTCCACTTT. This codes for CASKPMRGGNSPLHF.

The gene calls are TRBV7-2 and TRBJ2-4, with D perhaps TRBD2 (6 bases). The CDR3 contains 16 residues. Looked up from germline, CDR1 is SGHTA and CDR2 is FQGNSA. V lost 2 bases and J lost 3, with 14 bases in between. Here the CDR3 DNA reads TGTGCCAGCAGCTTAAGGGCGGGGAAGGACAAAAACATTCAGTACTTC. Translated, it gives CASSLRAGKDKNIQYF. Full variable domain (remainder filled in from reference TRBV7-2 and TRBJ2-4): GAGVSQSPSNKVTEKGKDVELRCDPISGHTALYWYRQSLGQGLEFLIYFQGNSAPDKSGLPSDRFSAERTGGSVSTLTIQRTQQEDSAVYLCASSLRAGKDKNIQYFGAGTRLSVL.

This clone has just one count. This chain uses TRBV5-1 with TRBJ1-1; D is unclear. The V end lost 0 bases, the J end lost 1 base, and 7 bases lay between the germline ends. The CDR3 has 14 residues. Germline loops: CDR1 SGHRS, CDR2 YFSETQ. CDR3 DNA: TGCGCCAGCAGCTTGGGCGGGCCGAACACTGAAGCTTTCTTT. Translation gives CASSLGGPNTEAFF.

The chain links TRBV3-1 (or the pseudogene TRBV3-2) to TRBJ2-3; 12 bases are a match to TRBD2. The CDR3 runs to 16 residues. The germline gives CDR1 LGHDT, CDR2 YNNKEL (reference sequence). Germline trimming cut 2 bases from V and 3 bases from J; bases unmatched to any gene: 3. The CDR3 nucleotides read TGTGCCAGCAGCCAATCCACTAGCGGGGGGACAGATACGCAGTATTTT. Translation: CASSQSTSGGTDTQYF.

The chain couples TRBV25-1 to TRBJ1-1; D not certain. Deletions cut 1 base from V and 0 bases from J, with 9 bases between. Germline V lookup: CDR1 MGHDK, CDR2 SYGVNS. This CDR3 has 15 residues. CDR3 region: CASSEWTGMNTEAFF. The CDR3 nucleotides are TGTGCCAGCAGTGAATGGACGGGAATGAACACTGAAGCTTTCTTT.

The chain carries TRBV6-5 and TRBJ1-6; TRBD1 might be the D (5 bases). This CDR3 comprises 15 residues. V was trimmed by 6 bases and J by 0 bases, leaving 9 bases between them. Germline lookup yields CDR1 MNHEY and CDR2 SVGAGI. The CDR3 protein is CASSYDSSYNSPLHF. CDR3 coding DNA: TGTGCCAGCAGCTATGACAGCTCCTATAATTCACCCCTCCACTTT.

The genes are TRBV6-1 and TRBJ1-6; 8 nucleotides agree with TRBD1. There are 16 residues in the CDR3. Germline V gene sequence: CDR1 MNHNS, CDR2 SASEGT. The junction had 10 bases not matched to a gene; V was cut back by 3 bases and J by 9 bases. DNA for the CDR3: TGTGCCAGCAGTGAGATATCTGGACAGGGAAGTTCACCCCTCCACTTT. Translated: CASSEISGQGSSPLHF.

The rearrangement links TRBV3-1 (or the pseudogene TRBV3-2) to TRBJ1-1; D may be TRBD1 (5 bases). This CDR3 is built from 12 residues. V was cut by 4 bases and J by 8 bases, with 11 bases left in between. Germline V gives CDR1 LGHDT, CDR2 YNNKEL (reference sequence). The CDR3 spells CASSRPQGEAFF. CDR3 DNA sequence: TGTGCCAGCAGCCGGCCCCAGGGCGAAGCTTTCTTT.

This chain links TRBV28 with TRBJ2-2, with 7 bases lining up with TRBD1. Per the germline V gene, CDR1 is MDHEN and CDR2 is SYDVKM. The ends lost 5 bases at V and 0 bases at J; junction bases unmatched: 6. The CDR3 extends over 16 amino acids. The CDR3: CASSAPGGPNTGELFF. The CDR3 nucleotides read TGTGCCAGCAGTGCGCCAGGGGGACCGAACACCGGGGAGCTGTTTTTT. The variable domain in full, completed from reference TRBV28 and TRBJ2-2, reads DVKVTQSSRYLVKRTGEKVFLECVQDMDHENMFWYRQDPGLGLRLIYFSYDVKMKEKGDIPEGYSVSREKKERFSLILESASTNQTSMYLCASSAPGGPNTGELFFGEGSRLTVL.

The J gene is TRBJ2-3, the V gene TRBV2; the match to TRBD2 covers 9 bases. Germline CDR1 SNHLY, CDR2 FYNNEI. Losses at the gene ends were 8 bases for V and 0 bases for J; bases not matched to a gene: 6. CDR3 length: 15 residues. CDR3 bases: TGTGCCAGCCGGGCTAGCGGGGCTAGCACAGATACGCAGTATTTT. The encoded protein is CASRASGASTDTQYF.

The rearrangement uses TRBV28 and TRBJ1-2, with a weak D call TRBD1 (6 bases). The V end lost 6 bases, the J end lost 6 bases, and 11 bases lay between the germline ends. Germline V lookup: CDR1 MDHEN, CDR2 SYDVKM. The length of the CDR3 is 12 residues. In DNA, the CDR3 is TGTGCCAGCAGCTCCTACAGGGATGGCTACACCTTC. Protein sequence: CASSSYRDGYTF.

CDR3 sequence reads: CASSLMGTSGAGGANVLTF. CDR3 coding DNA: TGTGCCAGCAGCTTAATGGGGACTAGCGGGGCTGGCGGGGCCAACGTCCTGACTTTC. J is TRBJ2-6 and V is TRBV7-2; 13 bases are shared with TRBD2. Germline V gene lookup returns CDR1 SGHTA and CDR2 FQGNSA. V was clipped by 2 bases and J by 4 bases; unmatched bases: 8. The CDR3 covers 19 residues.

V is TRBV2 and J is TRBJ2-3; unclear D gene. Trimming removed 3 bases from V and 1 base from J, with 11 bases in between. The germline V gene encodes CDR1 SNHLY and CDR2 FYNNEI. The CDR3 is made up of 15 amino acids. This CDR3 is CASSDGGAGTDTQYF. The DNA for the CDR3 is TGTGCCAGCAGTGACGGCGGCGCCGGCACAGATACGCAGTATTTT.

The chain carries TRBV6-1 and TRBJ1-5; perhaps TRBD1 as D (5 bases). Germline CDR1 and CDR2: MNHNS and SASEGT. The CDR3 has 17 residues. The V end lost 0 bases, the J end lost 5 bases, and 17 bases lay between the germline ends. The CDR3 DNA reads TGTGCCAGCAGTGAAGCATCAGGGTTTATCGCCGATCAGCCCCAGCATTTT. Translation: CASSEASGFIADQPQHF.

This chain links TRBV9 with TRBJ1-4; 7 nucleotides agree with TRBD1. Unmatched junction bases numbered 3, after V lost 4 bases and J lost 3 bases. The length of the CDR3 is 14 residues. Germline V CDR1 and CDR2: SGDLS, YYNGEE. The CDR3 sequence: CASSSGTANEKLFF. CDR3 in DNA: TGTGCCAGCAGCTCCGGGACAGCTAATGAAAAACTGTTTTTT.

J is TRBJ1-1 and V is TRBV5-1; a weak D match, TRBD1 (6 bases). The CDR3 covers 14 residues. The germline V gene has CDR1 SGHRS and CDR2 YFSETQ. Trimming shortened V by 4 bases and J by 4 bases, and 14 bases separated the two germline ends. CDR3 coding DNA: TGCGCCAGCAGCCCGACGGGGGGCTTCACTGAAGCTTTCTTT. Amino acids: CASSPTGGFTEAFF.

V and J are TRBV19 and TRBJ1-5; D gene ambiguous. With 5 bases removed from V and 0 bases from J, the gap between germline ends came to 8 bases. This CDR3 comprises 14 residues. CDR1 is LNHDA and CDR2 is SQIVND in the germline V gene (reference sequence). The CDR3 region is CASSADHSNQPQHF. Written as DNA, the CDR3 is TGTGCCAGTAGTGCGGATCATAGCAATCAGCCCCAGCATTTT.

The rearrangement joins TRBV7-8 to TRBJ2-4; 10 bases fit TRBD2. Germline CDR1 SGHVS, CDR2 FQNEAQ. The ends lost 2 bases at V and 0 bases at J; junction bases unmatched: 13. CDR3 length: 20 amino acids. DNA for the CDR3: TGTGCCAGCAGCTTAACTTTAGGGGGTAGCGGGGGGTTAGCCAAAAACATTCAGTACTTC. This encodes CASSLTLGGSGGLAKNIQYF.

This chain joins TRBV7-2 and TRBJ2-3; possibly TRBD2 for D (5 bases). Germline V gene sequence: CDR1 SGHTA, CDR2 FQGNSA. The V gene lost 4 bases and the J gene lost 10 bases, with 15 bases spanning the gap. The CDR3 is 13 amino acids. The CDR3 loop reads CASSSGDGVAQYF. The CDR3 nucleotides read TGTGCCAGCAGCTCCGGTGACGGGGTAGCGCAGTATTTT.

This chain joins TRBV4-2 and TRBJ2-1, with 9 bases aligning to TRBD2. This CDR3 spans 16 amino acids. Germline V lookup: CDR1 LGHNA, CDR2 YNFKEQ. V was clipped by 0 bases and J by 8 bases; unmatched bases: 8. The CDR3 coding sequence is TGTGCCAGCAGCCAAGAGCCAGCGGGGGGCGGGTATGAGCAGTTCTTC. Its protein product is CASSQEPAGGGYEQFF.

This chain joins TRBV28 and TRBJ2-2; 10 positions match TRBD2. Per germline, CDR1 MDHEN and CDR2 SYDVKM. V lost 6 bases, J lost 0 bases, and 4 bases stayed unmatched. This CDR3 comprises 16 residues. This CDR3 is CASRITSGTNTGELFF. DNA of the CDR3: TGTGCCAGCAGGATTACTAGCGGGACGAACACCGGGGAGCTGTTTTTT.

The genes are TRBV20-1 and TRBJ1-5, with 11 bases lining up with TRBD1. The CDR3 is 16 amino acids. Germline-derived CDR1 and CDR2 are DFQATT and SNEGSKA (reference sequence). V shed 3 bases and J 2 bases; nucleotides not matched to a gene: 6. The CDR3 loop is CSASGQGADGNQPQHF. Here the CDR3 DNA reads TGCAGTGCTAGTGGACAGGGGGCAGATGGCAATCAGCCCCAGCATTTT.

The rearrangement joins TRBV7-3 to TRBJ2-3, with TRBD1 identical over 7 bases. This CDR3 comprises 13 residues. Germline V CDR1 and CDR2: SGHTA, FQGTGA. With 6 bases clipped from V and 4 bases from J, the junction kept 4 bases outside the gene matches. The CDR3 bases are TGTGCCAGCAGTATTCAGGGGGCAGATACGCAGTATTTT. Its protein is CASSIQGADTQYF.

J is TRBJ2-3 and V is TRBV3-1 (or the pseudogene TRBV3-2); D perhaps matches TRBD2 (7 bases). This CDR3 contains 14 residues. Per the germline V gene, CDR1 is LGHDT and CDR2 is YNNKEL (reference sequence). With 4 bases removed from V and 9 bases from J, the gap between germline ends came to 17 bases. The DNA for the CDR3 is TGTGCCAGCAGCCTCTCTAGGGGGAGGGGCACGCAGTATTTT. Its translation: CASSLSRGRGTQYF.

The rearrangement joins TRBV2 to TRBJ2-1; D possibly corresponds to TRBD2 (6 bases). The germline V gene has CDR1 SNHLY and CDR2 FYNNEI. The CDR3 sequence is 16 residues long. Trimming took off 4 bases at V and 0 bases at J, with 13 bases between the two ends. DNA for the CDR3: TGTGCCAGCAGTGCTTTCCGGGGACTCTCCTACAATGAGCAGTTCTTC. It specifies CASSAFRGLSYNEQFF. Full variable domain (outside the CDR3, taken from reference TRBV2 and TRBJ2-1): EPEVTQTPSHQVTQMGQEVILRCVPISNHLYFYWYRQILGQKVEFLVSFYNNEISEKSEIFDDQFSVERPDGSNFTLKIRSTKLEDSAMYFCASSAFRGLSYNEQFFGPGTRLTVL.

This clone was seen only once. The rearrangement joins TRBV2 to TRBJ2-5, with 11 bases aligning to TRBD2. The CDR3 consists of 16 residues. V lost 8 bases, J lost 4 bases, and 12 bases stayed unmatched. Germline CDR1 and CDR2: SNHLY and FYNNEI. The CDR3 coding sequence is TGTGCCAGCGGGTTGGGTAGCGGGGGGGTCGGAGAGACCCAGTACTTC. It specifies CASGLGSGGVGETQYF. Using reference TRBV2 and TRBJ2-5 for the parts outside the CDR3, the full variable domain is EPEVTQTPSHQVTQMGQEVILRCVPISNHLYFYWYRQILGQKVEFLVSFYNNEISEKSEIFDDQFSVERPDGSNFTLKIRSTKLEDSAMYFCASGLGSGGVGETQYFGPGTRLLVL.